This section outlines one TCR beta chain sequence together with its context. Antigen: not known. These data belong to a study of shared clonotypes between healthy human individuals. Study conclusions and caveats: Non-shared clonotypes had lower generation probabilities than clonotypes shared by all four sorted-subset donors.

Trimming removed 5 bases at V and 2 bases at J, with 19 bases between. This CDR3 is built from 18 residues. Germline lookup yields CDR1 SGHTA and CDR2 FQGTGA. In the study's own analysis: Junction-only sequences without quality scores were provided by ImmunoSEQ, so filtering was different. Using immunoSEQ multiplex PCR, the repertoire was profiled, and TCRdb retains in-frame clones only, with some absent. The DNA was the basis for D and trimming; V, J and clone size are from that table. In the table there are about 1.4 million clones, 96% of which are singletons. The chain recombines TRBV7-3 with TRBJ2-6, with D tentatively TRBD1 (6 bases). This receptor was obtained from a man younger than 45 in good health. The sample was naive CD4+ T cells sorted from blood. Subset here: CD45RA+ positively selected. DNA for the CDR3: TGTGCCAGCAGCGCGAAGGGGCGAGGGGGTCCTGGGGCCAACGTCCTGACTTTC. Protein: CASSAKGRGGPGANVLTF.